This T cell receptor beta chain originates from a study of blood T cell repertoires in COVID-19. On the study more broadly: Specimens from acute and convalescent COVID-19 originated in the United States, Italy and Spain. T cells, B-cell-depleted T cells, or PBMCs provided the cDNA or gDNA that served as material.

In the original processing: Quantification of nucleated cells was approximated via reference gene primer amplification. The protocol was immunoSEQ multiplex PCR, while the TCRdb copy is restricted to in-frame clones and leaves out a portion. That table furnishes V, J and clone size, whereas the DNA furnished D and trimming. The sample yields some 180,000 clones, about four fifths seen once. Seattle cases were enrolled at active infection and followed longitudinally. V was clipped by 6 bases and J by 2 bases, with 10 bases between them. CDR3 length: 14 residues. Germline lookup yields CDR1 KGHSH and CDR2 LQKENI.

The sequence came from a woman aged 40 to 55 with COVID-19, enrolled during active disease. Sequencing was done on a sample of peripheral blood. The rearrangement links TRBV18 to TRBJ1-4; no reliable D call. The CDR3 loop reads CASSRGGTNEKLFF. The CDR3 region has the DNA TGTGCCAGCTCGAGAGGTGGCACTAATGAAAAACTGTTTTTT.